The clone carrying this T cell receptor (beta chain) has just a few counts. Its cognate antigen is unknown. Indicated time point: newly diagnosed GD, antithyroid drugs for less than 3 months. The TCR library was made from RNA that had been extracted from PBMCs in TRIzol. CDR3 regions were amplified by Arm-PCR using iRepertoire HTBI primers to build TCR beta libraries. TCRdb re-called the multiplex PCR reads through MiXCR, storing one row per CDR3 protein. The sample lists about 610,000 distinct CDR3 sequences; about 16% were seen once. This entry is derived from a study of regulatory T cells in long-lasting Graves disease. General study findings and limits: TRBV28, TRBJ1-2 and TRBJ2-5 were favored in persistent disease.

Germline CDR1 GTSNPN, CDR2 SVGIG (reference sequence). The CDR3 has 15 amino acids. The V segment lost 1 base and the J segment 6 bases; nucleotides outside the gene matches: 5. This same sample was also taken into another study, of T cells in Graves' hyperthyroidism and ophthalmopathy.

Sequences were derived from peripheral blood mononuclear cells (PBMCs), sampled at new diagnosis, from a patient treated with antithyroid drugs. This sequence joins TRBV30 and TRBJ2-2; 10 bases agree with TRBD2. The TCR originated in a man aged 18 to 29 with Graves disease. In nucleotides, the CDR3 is TGTGCCTGGAGTGGGCTAGCGGGAGTTCCCGGGGAGCTGTTTTTT. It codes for CAWSGLAGVPGELFF.